This T cell receptor beta chain appears in the sequencing data of a study of blood T cell repertoires in COVID-19. The table came from immunoSEQ multiplex PCR; TCRdb's copy has only in-frame clones and leaves some out. The data contain some 110,000 clones, 70% to 85% of them singletons. This clonotype was sampled from a man aged 70 or older with active or convalescent COVID-19. Sequences were obtained from peripheral blood.

Here the CDR3 DNA reads TGCAGTGCTAGTGCCGGGACAGGGAAGAACGAGCAGTACTTC. This codes for CSASAGTGKNEQYF. This rearrangement joins TRBV20-1 to TRBJ2-7; TRBD1 matches 9 bases. The CDR3 is 14 residues long. Unmatched junction bases numbered 8, after V lost 3 bases and J lost 5 bases. Germline lookup yields CDR1 DFQATT and CDR2 SNEGSKA (reference sequence).